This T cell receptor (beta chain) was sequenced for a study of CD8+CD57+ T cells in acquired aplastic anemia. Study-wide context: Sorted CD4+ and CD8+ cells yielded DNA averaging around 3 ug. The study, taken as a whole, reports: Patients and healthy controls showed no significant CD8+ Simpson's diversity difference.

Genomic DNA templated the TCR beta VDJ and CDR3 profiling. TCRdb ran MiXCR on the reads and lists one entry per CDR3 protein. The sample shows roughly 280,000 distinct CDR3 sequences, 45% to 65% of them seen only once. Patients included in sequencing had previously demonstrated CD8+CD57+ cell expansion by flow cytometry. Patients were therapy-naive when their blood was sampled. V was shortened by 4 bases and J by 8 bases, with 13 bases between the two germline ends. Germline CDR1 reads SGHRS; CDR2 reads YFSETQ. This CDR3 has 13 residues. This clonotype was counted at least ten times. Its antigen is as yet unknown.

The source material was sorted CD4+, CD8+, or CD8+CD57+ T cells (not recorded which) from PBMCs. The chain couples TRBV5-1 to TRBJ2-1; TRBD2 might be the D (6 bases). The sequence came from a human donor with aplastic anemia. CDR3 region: CASSPPWEDEQFF. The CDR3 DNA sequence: TGCGCCAGCAGCCCCCCGTGGGAGGATGAGCAGTTCTTC.